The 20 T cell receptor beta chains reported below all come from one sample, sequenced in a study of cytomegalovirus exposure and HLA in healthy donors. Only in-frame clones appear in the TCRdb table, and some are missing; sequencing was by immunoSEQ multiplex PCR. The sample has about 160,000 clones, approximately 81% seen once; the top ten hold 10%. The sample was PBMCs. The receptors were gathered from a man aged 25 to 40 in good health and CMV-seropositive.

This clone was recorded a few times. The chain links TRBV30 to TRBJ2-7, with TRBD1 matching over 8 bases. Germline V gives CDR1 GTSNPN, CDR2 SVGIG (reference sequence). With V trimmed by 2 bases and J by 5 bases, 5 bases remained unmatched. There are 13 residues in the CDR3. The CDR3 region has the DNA TGTGCCTGGAGTCTGGACAGGGTCAACGAGCAGTACTTC. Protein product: CAWSLDRVNEQYF.

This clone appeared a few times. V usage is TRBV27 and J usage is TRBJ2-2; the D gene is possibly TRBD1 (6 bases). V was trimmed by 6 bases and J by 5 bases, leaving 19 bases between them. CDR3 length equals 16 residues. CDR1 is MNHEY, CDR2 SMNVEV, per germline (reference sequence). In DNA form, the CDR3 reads TGTGCCAGCAGAGAATGGGACCAGGGGCAAACCGGGGAGCTGTTTTTT. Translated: CASREWDQGQTGELFF.

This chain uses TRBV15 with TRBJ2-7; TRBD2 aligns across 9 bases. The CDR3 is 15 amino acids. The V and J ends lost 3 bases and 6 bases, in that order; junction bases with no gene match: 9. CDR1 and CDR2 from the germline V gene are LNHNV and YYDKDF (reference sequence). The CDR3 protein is CATSRLAGDIPEQYF. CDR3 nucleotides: TGTGCCACCAGCAGGTTAGCGGGAGATATCCCCGAGCAGTACTTC.

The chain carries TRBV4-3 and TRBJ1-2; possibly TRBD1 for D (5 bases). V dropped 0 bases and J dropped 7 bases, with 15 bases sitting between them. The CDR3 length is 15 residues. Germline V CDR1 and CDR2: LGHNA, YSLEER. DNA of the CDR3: TGCGCCAGCAGCCAAGACTTAAGGGGTTCAGTTGGCTACACCTTC. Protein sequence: CASSQDLRGSVGYTF.

The CDR3 DNA reads TGTGCCAGCTCACCCCGCGAAGGGGCGAACACTGAAGCTTTCTTT. It translates to CASSPREGANTEAFF. The V and J genes are TRBV18 and TRBJ1-1; D might be TRBD1 (5 bases). This CDR3 is 15 amino acids long. The ends were cut back, 3 bases at V and 1 base at J, with 12 bases in the middle. CDR1 is KGHSH, CDR2 LQKENI, per germline.

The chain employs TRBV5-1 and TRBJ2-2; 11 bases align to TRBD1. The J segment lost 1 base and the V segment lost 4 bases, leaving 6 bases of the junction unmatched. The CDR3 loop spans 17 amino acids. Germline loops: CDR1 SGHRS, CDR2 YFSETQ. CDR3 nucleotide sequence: TGCGCCAGCAGCCCAGGACAGGGGGCCTGGAACACCGGGGAGCTGTTTTTT. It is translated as CASSPGQGAWNTGELFF.

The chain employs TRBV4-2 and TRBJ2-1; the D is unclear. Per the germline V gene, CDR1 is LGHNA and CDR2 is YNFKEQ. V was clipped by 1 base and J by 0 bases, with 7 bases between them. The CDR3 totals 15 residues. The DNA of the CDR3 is TGTGCCAGCAGCCAAGCGCTTAGCTCCTACAATGAGCAGTTCTTC. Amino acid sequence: CASSQALSSYNEQFF.

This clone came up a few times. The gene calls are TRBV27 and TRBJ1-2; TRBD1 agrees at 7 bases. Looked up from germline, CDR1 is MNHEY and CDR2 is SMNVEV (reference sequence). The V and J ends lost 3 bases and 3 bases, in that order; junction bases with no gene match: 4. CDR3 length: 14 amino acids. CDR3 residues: CASSLTGTDYGYTF. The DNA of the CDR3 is TGTGCCAGCAGTTTGACCGGGACAGACTATGGCTACACCTTC.

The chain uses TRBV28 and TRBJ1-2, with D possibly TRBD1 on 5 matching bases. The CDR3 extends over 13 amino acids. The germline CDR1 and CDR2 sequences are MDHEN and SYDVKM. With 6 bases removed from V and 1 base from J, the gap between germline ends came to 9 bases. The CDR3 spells CASSLDSNYGYTF. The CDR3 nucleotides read TGTGCCAGCAGCCTAGACAGTAACTATGGCTACACCTTC.

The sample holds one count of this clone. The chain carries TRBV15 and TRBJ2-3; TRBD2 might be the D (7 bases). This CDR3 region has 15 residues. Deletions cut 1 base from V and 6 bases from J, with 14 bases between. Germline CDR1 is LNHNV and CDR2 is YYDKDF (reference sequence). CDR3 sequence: CATSRVSGGKDTQYF. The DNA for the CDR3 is TGTGCCACCAGCAGAGTTTCGGGGGGCAAGGATACGCAGTATTTT.

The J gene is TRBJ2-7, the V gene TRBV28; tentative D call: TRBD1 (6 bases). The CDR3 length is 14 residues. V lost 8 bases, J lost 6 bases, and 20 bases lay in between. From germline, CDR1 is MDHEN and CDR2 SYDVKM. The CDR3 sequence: CASGQHRLAGEQYF. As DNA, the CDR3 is TGTGCCAGCGGACAGCACAGGCTAGCTGGCGAGCAGTACTTC.

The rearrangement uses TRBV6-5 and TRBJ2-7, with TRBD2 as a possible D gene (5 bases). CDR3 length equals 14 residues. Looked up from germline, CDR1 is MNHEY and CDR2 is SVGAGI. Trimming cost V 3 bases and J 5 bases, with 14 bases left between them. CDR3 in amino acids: CASSYLSERDEQYF. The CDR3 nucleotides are TGTGCCAGCAGTTATCTCAGCGAGAGGGACGAGCAGTACTTC.

Written as DNA, the CDR3 is TGTGCCAGCAGACCCCGCGGGGACTATGGCTACACCTTC. It yields the protein CASRPRGDYGYTF. V and J are TRBV6-4 and TRBJ1-2, with D unclear. The ends were cut back, 6 bases at V and 3 bases at J, with 11 bases in the middle. There are 13 residues in the CDR3. The germline V gene has CDR1 MRHNA and CDR2 SNTAGT.

The CDR3 loop reads CASSFRTSGGPGTGELFF. The DNA for the CDR3 is TGCGCCAGCAGCTTCCGGACTAGCGGGGGCCCCGGGACCGGGGAGCTGTTTTTT. The rearrangement joins TRBV5-1 to TRBJ2-2, with TRBD2 matching 13 bases. With V trimmed by 2 bases and J by 5 bases, 9 bases remained unmatched. Germline V gene lookup returns CDR1 SGHRS and CDR2 YFSETQ. The CDR3 contains 18 residues.

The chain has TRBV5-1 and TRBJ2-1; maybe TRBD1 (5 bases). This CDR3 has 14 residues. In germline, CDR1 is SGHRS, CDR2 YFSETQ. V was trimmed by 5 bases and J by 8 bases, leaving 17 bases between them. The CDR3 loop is CASRNRAGLDEQFF. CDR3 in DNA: TGCGCCAGCAGAAATCGGGCAGGGTTGGATGAGCAGTTCTTC.

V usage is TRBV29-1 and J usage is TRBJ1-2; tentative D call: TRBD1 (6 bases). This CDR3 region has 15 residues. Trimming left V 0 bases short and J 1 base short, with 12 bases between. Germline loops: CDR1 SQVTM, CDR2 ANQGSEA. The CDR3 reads CSVEDYMDSNYGYTF. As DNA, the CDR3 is TGCAGCGTTGAAGATTATATGGACAGTAACTATGGCTACACCTTC.

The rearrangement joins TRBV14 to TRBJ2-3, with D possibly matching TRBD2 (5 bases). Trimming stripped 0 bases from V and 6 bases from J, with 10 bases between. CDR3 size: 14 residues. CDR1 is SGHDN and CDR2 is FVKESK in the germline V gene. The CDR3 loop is CASSQDLLADTQYF. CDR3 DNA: TGTGCCAGCAGCCAAGATTTGCTAGCCGATACGCAGTATTTT.

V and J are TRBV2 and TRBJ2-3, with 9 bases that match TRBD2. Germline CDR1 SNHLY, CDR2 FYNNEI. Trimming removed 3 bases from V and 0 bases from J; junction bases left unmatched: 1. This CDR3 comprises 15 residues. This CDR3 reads CASSDGLASTDTQYF. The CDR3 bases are TGTGCCAGCAGTGATGGACTAGCGAGCACAGATACGCAGTATTTT. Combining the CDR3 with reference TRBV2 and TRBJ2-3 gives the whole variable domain EPEVTQTPSHQVTQMGQEVILRCVPISNHLYFYWYRQILGQKVEFLVSFYNNEISEKSEIFDDQFSVERPDGSNFTLKIRSTKLEDSAMYFCASSDGLASTDTQYFGPGTRLTVL.

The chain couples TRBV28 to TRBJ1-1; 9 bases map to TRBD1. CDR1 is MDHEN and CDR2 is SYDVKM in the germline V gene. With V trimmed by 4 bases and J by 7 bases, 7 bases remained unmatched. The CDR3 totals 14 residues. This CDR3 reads CASSSWDRESEAFF. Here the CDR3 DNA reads TGTGCCAGCAGTTCTTGGGACAGGGAAAGTGAAGCTTTCTTT.

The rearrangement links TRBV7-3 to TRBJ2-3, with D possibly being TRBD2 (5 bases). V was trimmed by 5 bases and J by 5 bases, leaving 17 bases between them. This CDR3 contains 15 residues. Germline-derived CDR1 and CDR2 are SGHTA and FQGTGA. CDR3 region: CASSPTSERRDTQYF. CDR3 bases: TGTGCCAGCAGCCCCACTAGTGAGCGTCGAGATACGCAGTATTTT.